This T cell receptor beta chain came from a study of control samples from healthy donors and cancer patients. Sequencing was performed with immunoSEQ multiplex PCR; in TCRdb, only in-frame clones are kept and a portion is missing. The sample includes 150,000 to 200,000 clones, about 90% seen only once; the top ten take nearly 5%. Germline CDR1 SGHNT, CDR2 YYREEE (reference sequence). V trimming: 3 bases; J trimming: 6 bases; junction bases outside the gene matches: 5. This CDR3 spans 15 amino acids. This rearrangement joins TRBV5-4 to TRBJ2-2; 10 bases align to TRBD1. The sequence was obtained from a woman aged 25 to 39 in good health. The sample was blood. The CDR3 DNA reads TGTGCCAGCAGCTCACGACAGGGGGCGGCCGGGGAGCTGTTTTTT. This translates into CASSSRQGAAGELFF.